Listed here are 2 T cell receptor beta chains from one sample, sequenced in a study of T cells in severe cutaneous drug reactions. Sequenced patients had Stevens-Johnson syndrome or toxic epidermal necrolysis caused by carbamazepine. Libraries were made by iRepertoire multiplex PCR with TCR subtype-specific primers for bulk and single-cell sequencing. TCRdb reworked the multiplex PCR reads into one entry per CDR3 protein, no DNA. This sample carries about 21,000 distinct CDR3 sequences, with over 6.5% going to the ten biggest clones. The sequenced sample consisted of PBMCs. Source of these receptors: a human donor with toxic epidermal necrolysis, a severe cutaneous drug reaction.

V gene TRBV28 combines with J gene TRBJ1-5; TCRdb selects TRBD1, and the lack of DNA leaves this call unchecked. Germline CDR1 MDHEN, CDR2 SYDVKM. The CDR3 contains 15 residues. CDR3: CASLTDSRSNQPQHF.

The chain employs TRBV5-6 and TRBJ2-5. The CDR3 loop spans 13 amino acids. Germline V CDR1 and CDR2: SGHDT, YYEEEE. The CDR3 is CASSFRDQETQYF. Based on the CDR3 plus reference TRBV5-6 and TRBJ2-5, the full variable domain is DAGVTQSPTHLIKTRGQQVTLRCSPKSGHDTVSWYQQALGQGPQFIFQYYEEEERQRGNFPDRFSGHQFPNYSSELNVNALLLGDSALYLCASSFRDQETQYFGPGTRLLVL.